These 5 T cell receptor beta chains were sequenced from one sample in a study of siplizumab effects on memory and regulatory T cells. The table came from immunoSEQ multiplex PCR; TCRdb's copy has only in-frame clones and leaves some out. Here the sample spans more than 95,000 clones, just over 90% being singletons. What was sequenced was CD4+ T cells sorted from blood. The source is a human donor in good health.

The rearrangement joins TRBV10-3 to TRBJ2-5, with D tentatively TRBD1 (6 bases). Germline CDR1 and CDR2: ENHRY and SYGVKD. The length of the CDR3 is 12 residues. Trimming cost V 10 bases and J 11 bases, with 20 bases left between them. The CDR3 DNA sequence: TGTGCCACAGGCTCTCAGGGGCGAGAGCAGTACTTC. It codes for CATGSQGREQYF.

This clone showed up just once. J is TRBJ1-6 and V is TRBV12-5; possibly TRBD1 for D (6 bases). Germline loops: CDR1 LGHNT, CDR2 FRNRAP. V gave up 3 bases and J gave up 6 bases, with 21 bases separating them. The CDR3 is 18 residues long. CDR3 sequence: CASGLGTSSDAGNSPLHF. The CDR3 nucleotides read TGTGCTAGTGGTTTAGGGACATCTTCCGATGCGGGTAATTCACCCCTCCACTTT.

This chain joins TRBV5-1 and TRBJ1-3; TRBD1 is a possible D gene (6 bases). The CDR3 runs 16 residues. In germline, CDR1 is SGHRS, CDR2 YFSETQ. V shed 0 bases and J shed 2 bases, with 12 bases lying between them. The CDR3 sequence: CASSLALTGPGNTIYF. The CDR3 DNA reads TGCGCCAGCAGCTTGGCGCTGACAGGACCTGGAAACACCATATATTTT.

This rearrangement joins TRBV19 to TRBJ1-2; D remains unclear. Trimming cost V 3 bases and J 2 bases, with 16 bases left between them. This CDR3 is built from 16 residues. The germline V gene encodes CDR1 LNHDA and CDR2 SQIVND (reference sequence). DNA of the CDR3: TGTGCCAGTAGTATCCCCGGTGCCGGTAGGAACTATGGCTACACCTTC. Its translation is CASSIPGAGRNYGYTF.

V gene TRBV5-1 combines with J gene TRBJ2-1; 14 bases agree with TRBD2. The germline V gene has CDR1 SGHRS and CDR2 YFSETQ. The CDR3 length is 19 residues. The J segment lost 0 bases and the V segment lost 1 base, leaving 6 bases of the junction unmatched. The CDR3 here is CASSLRWTSGGSSYNEQFF. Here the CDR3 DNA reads TGCGCCAGCAGCTTGCGTTGGACTAGCGGGGGGAGCTCCTACAATGAGCAGTTCTTC.